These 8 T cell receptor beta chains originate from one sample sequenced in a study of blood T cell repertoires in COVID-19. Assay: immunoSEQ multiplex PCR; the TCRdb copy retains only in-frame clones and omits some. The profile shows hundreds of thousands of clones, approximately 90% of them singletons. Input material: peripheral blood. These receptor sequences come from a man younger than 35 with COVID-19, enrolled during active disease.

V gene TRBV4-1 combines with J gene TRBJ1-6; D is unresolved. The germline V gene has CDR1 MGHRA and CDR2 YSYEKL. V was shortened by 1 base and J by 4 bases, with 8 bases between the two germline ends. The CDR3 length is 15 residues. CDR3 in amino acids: CASSQGRVYNSPLHF. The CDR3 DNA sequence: TGCGCCAGCAGCCAAGGGAGGGTTTATAATTCACCCCTCCACTTT.

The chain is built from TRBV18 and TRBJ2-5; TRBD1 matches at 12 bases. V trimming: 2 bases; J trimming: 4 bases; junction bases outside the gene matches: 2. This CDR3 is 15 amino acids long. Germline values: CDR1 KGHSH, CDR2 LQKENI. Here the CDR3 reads CASSPGTGGRETQYF. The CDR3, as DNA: TGTGCCAGCTCACCAGGGACAGGGGGCCGAGAGACCCAGTACTTC.

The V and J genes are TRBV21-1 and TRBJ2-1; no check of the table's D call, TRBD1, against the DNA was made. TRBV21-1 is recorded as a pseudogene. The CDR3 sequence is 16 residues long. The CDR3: CASSKDSGNCDNEQFF. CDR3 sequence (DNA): TGTGCCAGCAGCAAAGATTCAGGGAATTGCGACAATGAGCAGTTCTTC.

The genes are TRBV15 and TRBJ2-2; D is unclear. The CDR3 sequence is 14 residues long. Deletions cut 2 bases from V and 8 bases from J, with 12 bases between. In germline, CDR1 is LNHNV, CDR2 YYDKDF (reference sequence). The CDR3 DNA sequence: TGTGCCACCAGCAGACTCACAGTGGATGGGGAGCTGTTTTTT. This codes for CATSRLTVDGELFF.

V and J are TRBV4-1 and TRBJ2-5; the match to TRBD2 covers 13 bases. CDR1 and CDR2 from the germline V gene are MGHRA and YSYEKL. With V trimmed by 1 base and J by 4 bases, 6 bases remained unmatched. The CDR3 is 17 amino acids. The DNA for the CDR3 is TGCGCCAGCAGCCAAGGAACCGGGACTAGCGGGGCAGAGACCCAGTACTTC. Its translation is CASSQGTGTSGAETQYF.

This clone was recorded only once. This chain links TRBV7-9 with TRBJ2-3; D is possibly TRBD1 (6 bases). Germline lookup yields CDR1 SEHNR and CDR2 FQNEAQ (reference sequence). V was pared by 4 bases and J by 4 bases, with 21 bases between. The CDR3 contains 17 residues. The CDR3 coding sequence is TGTGCCAGCAGCTCAACGCCGGGCAGGGGAAGCGCAGATACGCAGTATTTT. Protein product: CASSSTPGRGSADTQYF.

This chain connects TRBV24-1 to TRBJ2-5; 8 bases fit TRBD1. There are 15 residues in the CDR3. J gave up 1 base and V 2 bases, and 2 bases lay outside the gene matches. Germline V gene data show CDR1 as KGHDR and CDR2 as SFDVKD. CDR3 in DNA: TGTGCCACCAGTGATTCCGGACAGGGCCAAGAGACCCAGTACTTC. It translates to CATSDSGQGQETQYF.

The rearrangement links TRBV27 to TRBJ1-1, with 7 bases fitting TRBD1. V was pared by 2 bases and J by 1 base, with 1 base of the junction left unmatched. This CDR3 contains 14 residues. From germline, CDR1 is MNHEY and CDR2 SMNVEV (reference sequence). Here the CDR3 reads CASSLRQGNTEAFF. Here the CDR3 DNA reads TGTGCCAGCAGTTTACGACAGGGGAACACTGAAGCTTTCTTT.